These 25 T cell receptor beta chains were sequenced from one sample in a study of shared clonotypes between healthy human individuals. Sequenced by immunoSEQ multiplex PCR; TCRdb stores in-frame clones only, minus some. This sample yields approximately 2.5 million clones, of which roughly 93% are seen a single time; about 0.38% belongs to the top ten. Material: naive CD4+ T cells from PBMCs. Subset given: CD45RA+ positively selected. Receptors originate from a man aged 18 to 29 in good health. Some clones in this sample may be carry-over from other donors' samples.

This rearrangement joins TRBV7-9 to TRBJ1-1; possibly TRBD1 for D (6 bases). There are 14 residues in the CDR3. The germline CDR1 and CDR2 sequences are SEHNR and FQNEAQ (reference sequence). V was clipped by 0 bases and J by 6 bases, with 11 bases between them. Written as DNA, the CDR3 is TGTGCCAGCAGCTTAGCTAGACGGACAGCTGAAGCTTTCTTT. Its protein product is CASSLARRTAEAFF.

This sequence joins TRBV28 and TRBJ2-7; D unresolved. CDR3 length: 15 residues. Germline V gives CDR1 MDHEN, CDR2 SYDVKM. Trimming removed 7 bases at V and 1 base at J, with 17 bases between. The CDR3 coding sequence is TGTGCCAGCAAGGTCCCGCGCCACAGATCCTACGAGCAGTACTTC. Translation gives CASKVPRHRSYEQYF. Filled out from reference TRBV28 and TRBJ2-7, the complete variable domain reads DVKVTQSSRYLVKRTGEKVFLECVQDMDHENMFWYRQDPGLGLRLIYFSYDVKMKEKGDIPEGYSVSREKKERFSLILESASTNQTSMYLCASKVPRHRSYEQYFGPGTRLTVT.

This clone is a singleton in its sample. This sequence joins TRBV6-1 and TRBJ1-1; D is possibly TRBD1 (6 bases). The germline gives CDR1 MNHNS, CDR2 SASEGT. CDR3 length equals 17 residues. Trimming shortened V by 1 base and J by 5 bases, and 20 bases separated the two germline ends. As DNA, the CDR3 is TGTGCCAGCAGTGAAGGTTTGGGGACAAGGGGGAGAACTGAAGCTTTCTTT. Its translation: CASSEGLGTRGRTEAFF.

The gene calls are TRBV5-1 and TRBJ1-4; TRBD1 agrees at 9 bases. Germline loops: CDR1 SGHRS, CDR2 YFSETQ. The ends lost 7 bases at V and 5 bases at J; junction bases unmatched: 9. CDR3 length: 15 amino acids. The CDR3 DNA reads as TGCGCCAGCGGGAACGACGGACAGGGGAATGAAAAACTGTTTTTT. This sequence encodes CASGNDGQGNEKLFF. The variable domain in full, completed from reference TRBV5-1 and TRBJ1-4, reads KAGVTQTPRYLIKTRGQQVTLSCSPISGHRSVSWYQQTPGQGLQFLFEYFSETQRNKGNFPGRFSGRQFSNSRSEMNVSTLELGDSALYLCASGNDGQGNEKLFFGSGTQLSVL.

The CDR3 DNA is TGTGCCAGCAGCTTGTGGGCCAGGTTGAGGGCTAATGAAAAACTGTTTTTT. Its protein is CASSLWARLRANEKLFF. The chain carries TRBV5-5 and TRBJ1-4; D unresolved. The CDR3 is 17 amino acids. The germline V gene encodes CDR1 SGHKS and CDR2 YYEKEE (reference sequence). The V and J ends lost 1 base and 3 bases respectively, with 16 bases between them.

V is TRBV5-4 and J is TRBJ2-5; D is tentatively TRBD1 or TRBD2 (6 bases each). The V and J ends lost 3 bases and 9 bases respectively, with 21 bases between them. Germline CDR1 and CDR2: SGHNT and YYREEE (reference sequence). The CDR3 totals 15 residues. The CDR3 sequence is CASSSRDIIVSAQYF. CDR3 nucleotides: TGTGCCAGCAGCTCGCGGGACATAATAGTCTCTGCCCAGTACTTC.

The J gene is TRBJ1-1, the V gene TRBV18; D not resolved. V lost 4 bases to trimming and J lost 0 bases, with 15 bases between them. CDR1 is KGHSH and CDR2 is LQKENI in the germline V gene. This CDR3 spans 16 amino acids. The CDR3 bases are TGTGCCAGCTCACGAACGGACCCGATTATGAACACTGAAGCTTTCTTT. Its translation: CASSRTDPIMNTEAFF.

In this sample, this clone turned up a few times. Mismatch with germline at one junction end may stem from a read error. The V call is TRBV7-8, the J call TRBJ2-5; a possible D gene is TRBD1 (5 bases). Per germline, CDR1 SGHVS and CDR2 FQNEAQ. The CDR3 loop spans 13 amino acids. Written as DNA, the CDR3 is TGTGCCAGCAGCTTAGTGGGGCCCGAGACACAGTACTTC. It yields the protein CASSLVGPETQYF. Drawing the rest from reference TRBV7-8 and TRBJ2-5, the complete variable domain is GAGVSQSPRYKVAKRGQDVALRCDPISGHVSLFWYQQALGQGPEFLTYFQNEAQLDKSGLPSDRFFAERPEGSVSTLKIQRTQQEDSAVYLCASSLVGPETQYFGPGTRLLVL.

As regards this clone: Other DNA sequences from this sample encode an identical CDR3 as well. The V gene is TRBV7-9, the J gene TRBJ1-4; a weak D match, TRBD1 (5 bases). Per the germline V gene, CDR1 is SEHNR and CDR2 is FQNEAQ (reference sequence). V was clipped by 1 base and J by 4 bases, with 7 bases between them. The CDR3 extends over 14 amino acids. CDR3 DNA sequence: TGTGCCAGCAGCTTAGGTCAGGGTAATGAAAAACTGTTTTTT. Translated, it gives CASSLGQGNEKLFF.

This clone was seen more than once but under ten times. The rearrangement links TRBV6-6 to TRBJ1-5; weak D call: TRBD1 (6 bases). V was pared by 6 bases and J by 4 bases, with 13 bases between. Germline CDR1 is MNHNY and CDR2 is SVGAGI (reference sequence). The CDR3 is 14 amino acids. CDR3 residues: CASRAGQSNQPQHF. CDR3 nucleotides: TGTGCCAGCAGGGCAGGACAGAGTAATCAGCCCCAGCATTTT.

The chain uses TRBV7-2 and TRBJ1-3; D is perhaps TRBD1 (5 bases). The V gene lost 2 bases and the J gene lost 0 bases, with 11 bases spanning the gap. The CDR3 is 16 residues long. Germline V gene lookup returns CDR1 SGHTA and CDR2 FQGNSA. Here the CDR3 reads CASSLQTGGSGNTIYF. CDR3 nucleotides: TGTGCCAGCAGCTTACAAACGGGGGGCTCTGGAAACACCATATATTTT. The variable domain in full, with the rest retrieved from reference TRBV7-2 and TRBJ1-3, is GAGVSQSPSNKVTEKGKDVELRCDPISGHTALYWYRQSLGQGLEFLIYFQGNSAPDKSGLPSDRFSAERTGGSVSTLTIQRTQQEDSAVYLCASSLQTGGSGNTIYFGEGSWLTVV.

The chain couples TRBV7-9 to TRBJ1-5; 7 bases are a match to TRBD1. Germline V gene lookup returns CDR1 SEHNR and CDR2 FQNEAQ (reference sequence). This CDR3 spans 13 amino acids. After removal of 8 bases from V and 7 bases from J, the junction contained 8 bases not matched to a gene. CDR3 sequence (DNA): TGTGCCAGCTGCAAGGGGGCAGGACAGCCCCAGCATTTT. Its translation: CASCKGAGQPQHF.

Points on this clone: Other DNA sequences in the same sample also yield this CDR3. The chain has TRBV7-6 and TRBJ2-7, with D unclear. CDR3 length: 14 residues. Germline values: CDR1 SGHVS, CDR2 FNYEAQ. Trimming stripped 1 base from V and 1 base from J, with 8 bases between. The CDR3 sequence is CASSLEGRSYEQYF. In DNA form, the CDR3 reads TGTGCCAGCAGCTTAGAGGGCCGATCCTACGAGCAGTACTTC.

This chain links TRBV18 with TRBJ2-7; 7 nucleotides line up with TRBD1. CDR3 size: 14 residues. The trim removed 1 base at V and 2 bases at J, leaving 2 bases unmatched. Germline V gene data show CDR1 as KGHSH and CDR2 as LQKENI. This chain's CDR3 is CASSPQTGPYEQYF. As DNA, the CDR3 is TGTGCCAGCTCACCACAGACAGGGCCCTACGAGCAGTACTTC.

The CDR3 DNA follows: TGTGCCAGCAGCTTGCAGGGGATTTCAAGCACAGATACGCAGTATTTT. Its protein is CASSLQGISSTDTQYF. The chain employs TRBV11-2 and TRBJ2-3; a possible D gene is TRBD1 (6 bases). Germline CDR1 and CDR2: SGHAT and FQNNGV. CDR3 size: 16 residues. The V end lost 3 bases, the J end lost 0 bases, and 13 bases lay between the germline ends.

V and J are TRBV4-1 and TRBJ1-5, with 8 bases lining up with TRBD1. J gave up 6 bases and V 3 bases, and 7 bases lay outside the gene matches. CDR1 is MGHRA and CDR2 is YSYEKL in the germline V gene. The CDR3 has 15 residues. In DNA, the CDR3 is TGCGCCAGCAGCCATCAGGGGGCGAAGGGTCAGCCCCAGCATTTT. Translated: CASSHQGAKGQPQHF.

V usage is TRBV30 and J usage is TRBJ1-4; possible D gene TRBD1, 6 bases. With 2 bases removed from V and 0 bases from J, the gap between germline ends came to 19 bases. This CDR3 region has 18 residues. Germline CDR1 GTSNPN, CDR2 SVGIG (reference sequence). The CDR3 protein is CAWSYPWGAVATNEKLFF. CDR3 coding DNA: TGTGCCTGGAGTTACCCCTGGGGGGCCGTTGCAACTAATGAAAAACTGTTTTTT.

The chain is built from TRBV27 and TRBJ2-3, with 12 bases identical to TRBD2. Per germline, CDR1 MNHEY and CDR2 SMNVEV (reference sequence). The CDR3 sequence is 17 residues long. With 4 bases clipped from V and 3 bases from J, the junction kept 8 bases outside the gene matches. The CDR3 nucleotides are TGTGCCAGCAGTTCCTACCAGACTAGCGGGAGAACAGATACGCAGTATTTT. Translating it yields CASSSYQTSGRTDTQYF.

This sequence joins TRBV7-9 and TRBJ1-1, with 7 bases that match TRBD1. The CDR3 loop spans 15 amino acids. CDR1 SEHNR and CDR2 FQNEAQ come from the germline V gene (reference sequence). J gave up 0 bases and V 5 bases, and 6 bases lay outside the gene matches. The CDR3 here is CASSNRQGLNTEAFF. The CDR3 DNA sequence: TGTGCCAGCAGCAACCGACAGGGTTTGAACACTGAAGCTTTCTTT.

This clone was recorded only once. The chain is built from TRBV18 and TRBJ2-6; possibly TRBD1 for D (6 bases). This CDR3 comprises 18 residues. V dropped 3 bases and J dropped 4 bases, with 19 bases sitting between them. Germline V gene sequence: CDR1 KGHSH, CDR2 LQKENI. The CDR3 DNA reads as TGTGCCAGCTCACCGGTTATGCGGATGCAGGGGGGGGCCAACGTCCTGACTTTC. Protein product: CASSPVMRMQGGANVLTF.

This clone was seen only a few times. This chain links TRBV2 with TRBJ1-1; possibly TRBD1 for D (6 bases). The CDR3 sequence is 12 residues long. Germline V gives CDR1 SNHLY, CDR2 FYNNEI. Between the trimmed V and J ends, which lost 3 bases and 10 bases, there was a span of 12 bases. CDR3 nucleotides: TGTGCCAGCAGTGAGGGGGCCCGAGGAGCTTTCTTT. It codes for CASSEGARGAFF.

This chain links TRBV18 with TRBJ2-7; no definite D call. Deletions cut 1 base from V and 7 bases from J, with 11 bases between. The CDR3 sequence is 13 residues long. Germline CDR1 reads KGHSH; CDR2 reads LQKENI. The CDR3 DNA reads TGTGCCAGCTCACCACGTTCATCCAGAGAGCAGTACTTC. Translating gives CASSPRSSREQYF.

The rearrangement joins TRBV2 to TRBJ2-3; 10 bases agree with TRBD2. After removal of 2 bases from V and 5 bases from J, the junction contained 4 bases not matched to a gene. The CDR3 runs 15 residues. Per germline, CDR1 SNHLY and CDR2 FYNNEI. The CDR3 spells CASSEQREGGDTQYF. The CDR3 DNA reads TGTGCCAGCAGTGAACAGCGGGAGGGTGGAGATACGCAGTATTTT.

The chain carries TRBV5-1 and TRBJ1-1; D perhaps matches TRBD1 (6 bases). Germline values: CDR1 SGHRS, CDR2 YFSETQ. V lost 0 bases, J lost 12 bases, and 15 bases lay in between. The CDR3 runs 13 residues. DNA of the CDR3: TGCGCCAGCAGCTTGGCACAGGGCTCTTTGTCTTTCTTT. Residues: CASSLAQGSLSFF.

The rearrangement links TRBV7-6 to TRBJ2-1; TRBD2 agrees at 8 bases. The CDR3 has 15 residues. V was clipped by 4 bases and J by 5 bases; unmatched bases: 7. Germline CDR1 reads SGHVS; CDR2 reads FNYEAQ. The chain's CDR3 is CASSSDRAGDNEQFF. In DNA, the CDR3 is TGTGCCAGCAGCTCAGACAGAGCGGGGGACAATGAGCAGTTCTTC. Supplemented by reference TRBV7-6 and TRBJ2-1, the full variable domain reads GAGVSQSPRYKVTKRGQDVALRCDPISGHVSLYWYRQALGQGPEFLTYFNYEAQQDKSGLPNDRFSAERPEGSISTLTIQRTEQRDSAMYRCASSSDRAGDNEQFFGPGTRLTVL.